This TCR beta chain was recorded in a study of human T cells and chemical hapten exposure. Unmatched junction bases numbered 6, after V lost 4 bases and J lost 5 bases. Per the germline V gene, CDR1 is SGHAT and CDR2 is FQNNGV. The CDR3 totals 14 residues. Specified time point: patch test 2, 6 weeks after DPC sensitization. Treatment here: therapeutic diphenylcyclopropenone sensitization with weekly scalp DPC. Patients had alopecia, were aged 18 to 70, and were not pregnant. There are many counts of this clonotype. The antigen is undetermined. The study's library attached unique molecular identifiers to single cDNA molecules. TCRdb itself ran the RACE reads through MiXCR, one entry per CDR3 protein. The sample lists tens of thousands of distinct CDR3 sequences; 11% were seen once. Study-wide points: DPC sensitization produced no change in TCRs with frequency above 1 in 1000.

This TCR derives from a man aged 40-49 years with alopecia areata. Some clones in this sample may be carry-over from other donors' samples. The starting material was whole blood, obtained in connection with sensitization to the hapten diphenylcyclopropenone (DPC). The V gene is TRBV11-2, the J gene TRBJ1-1, with 8 bases matching TRBD1. The CDR3, as DNA: TGTGCCAGCAGCTCACAGGGGGGGACGACTGAAGCTTTCTTT. Its translation is CASSSQGGTTEAFF. The full variable domain, with the rest looked up from reference TRBV11-2 and TRBJ1-1, is EAGVAQSPRYKIIEKRQSVAFWCNPISGHATLYWYQQILGQGPKLLIQFQNNGVVDDSQLPKDRFSAERLKGVDSTLKIQPAKLEDSAVYLCASSSQGGTTEAFFGQGTRLTVV.